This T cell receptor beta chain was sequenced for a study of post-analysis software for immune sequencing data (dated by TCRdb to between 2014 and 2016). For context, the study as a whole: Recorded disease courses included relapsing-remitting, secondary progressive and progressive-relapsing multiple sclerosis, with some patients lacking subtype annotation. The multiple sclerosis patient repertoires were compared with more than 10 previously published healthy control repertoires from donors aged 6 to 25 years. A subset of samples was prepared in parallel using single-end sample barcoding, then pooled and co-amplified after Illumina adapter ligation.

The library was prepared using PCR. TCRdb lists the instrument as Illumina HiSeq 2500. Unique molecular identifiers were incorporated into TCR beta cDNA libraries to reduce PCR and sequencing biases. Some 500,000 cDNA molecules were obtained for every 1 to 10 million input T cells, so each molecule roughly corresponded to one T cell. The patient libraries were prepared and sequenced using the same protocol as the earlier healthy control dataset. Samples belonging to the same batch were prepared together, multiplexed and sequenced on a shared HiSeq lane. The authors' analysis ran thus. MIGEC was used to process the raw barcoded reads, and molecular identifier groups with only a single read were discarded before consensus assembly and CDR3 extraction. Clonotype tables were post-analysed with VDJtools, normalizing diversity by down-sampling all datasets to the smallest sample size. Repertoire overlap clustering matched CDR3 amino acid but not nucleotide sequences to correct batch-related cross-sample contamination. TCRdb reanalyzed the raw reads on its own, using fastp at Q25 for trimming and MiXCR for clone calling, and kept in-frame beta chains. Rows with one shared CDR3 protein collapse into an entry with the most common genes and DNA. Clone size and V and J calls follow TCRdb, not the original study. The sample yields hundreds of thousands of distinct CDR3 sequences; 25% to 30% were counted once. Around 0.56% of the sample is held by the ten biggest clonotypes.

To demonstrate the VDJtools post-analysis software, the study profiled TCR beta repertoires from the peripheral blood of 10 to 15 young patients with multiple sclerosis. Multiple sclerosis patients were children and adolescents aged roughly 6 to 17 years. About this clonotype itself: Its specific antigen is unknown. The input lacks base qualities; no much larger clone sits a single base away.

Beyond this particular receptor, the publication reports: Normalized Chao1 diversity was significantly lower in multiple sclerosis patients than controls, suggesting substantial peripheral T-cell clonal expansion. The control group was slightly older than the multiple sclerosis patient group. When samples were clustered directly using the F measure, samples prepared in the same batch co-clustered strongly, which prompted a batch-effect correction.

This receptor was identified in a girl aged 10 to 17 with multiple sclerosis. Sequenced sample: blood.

CDR3 region: CASKSVGRTGGEQYF. The DNA is as follows: TGTGCCAGCAAATCCGTAGGCCGGACCGGGGGAGAGCAGTACTTC. The V gene is TRBV13 and the J gene is TRBJ2-7; perhaps TRBD2 is the D gene, with 6 bases matching. The germline V gene (reference sequence) gives CDR1 as PRHDT and CDR2 as FYEKMQ. Trimming at the junction amounts to 7 bases on V and 7 bases on J, and the germline ends lie 23 bases apart. Spanning cysteine to phenylalanine, the CDR3 consists of 15 amino acids. The CDR3 DNA has 45 bases and is translated from base 1.